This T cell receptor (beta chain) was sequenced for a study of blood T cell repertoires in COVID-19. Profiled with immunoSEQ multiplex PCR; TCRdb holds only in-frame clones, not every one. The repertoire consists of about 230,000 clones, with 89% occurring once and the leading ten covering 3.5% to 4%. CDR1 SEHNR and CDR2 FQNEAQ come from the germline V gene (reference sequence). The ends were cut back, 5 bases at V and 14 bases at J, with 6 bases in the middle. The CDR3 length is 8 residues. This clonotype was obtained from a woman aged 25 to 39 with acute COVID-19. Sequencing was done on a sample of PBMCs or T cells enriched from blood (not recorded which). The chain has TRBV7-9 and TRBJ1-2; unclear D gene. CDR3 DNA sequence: TGTGCCAGCAGCCGCGATACCTTC. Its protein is CASSRDTF.